The next 8 T cell receptor beta chains were all read from a single sample in a study of T cell clonality in common variable immunodeficiency. Assay: immunoSEQ multiplex PCR; the TCRdb copy retains only in-frame clones and omits some. Singletons are absent from the sample, which has around 24,000 clones. Antigens for these TCRs are unknown. Study results and limitations: Common variable immunodeficiency TCR beta sequences reportedly had fewer deletions and N-nucleotide insertions.

The sample comprised peripheral blood mononuclear cells. The source of these receptors is a human donor with common variable immunodeficiency.

Turning to this clone: The sequence runs out 3 residues before the end of the CDR3; the remainder is reconstructed from the germline J gene. The V gene is TRBV19, the J gene TRBJ2-4, with 10 bases aligning to TRBD2. The CDR3 is 15 residues long. Unmatched junction bases numbered 7, after V lost 3 bases and J lost 8 bases. Germline lookup yields CDR1 LNHDA and CDR2 SQIVND (reference sequence). The CDR3 bases that were read are TGTGCCAGTAGTATGGCTAGCGGGAGTGATTACATT. It yields the protein CASSMASGSDYI. The entire CDR3 protein reads CASSMASGSDYIQYF.

Concerning this clone itself: The observed sequence ends 3 residues before the CDR3 terminus, with the missing tail filled in from the germline J gene. This chain links TRBV7-2 with TRBJ2-3; TRBD2 is a possible D gene (6 bases). The length of the CDR3 is 12 residues. Per germline, CDR1 SGHTA and CDR2 FQGNSA. The germline V and J ends were trimmed by 5 bases and 5 bases, with 8 bases remaining between them. The sequenced part of the CDR3 DNA is TGTGCCAGCAGCGTGACTAGAGATACG. The encoded protein is CASSVTRDT. The entire CDR3 protein is CASSVTRDTQYF. The variable domain in full, with the rest retrieved from reference TRBV7-2 and TRBJ2-3, is GAGVSQSPSNKVTEKGKDVELRCDPISGHTALYWYRQSLGQGLEFLIYFQGNSAPDKSGLPSDRFSAERTGGSVSTLTIQRTQQEDSAVYLCASSVTRDTQYFGPGTRLTVL.

This clone was found many times. The read falls 3 residues short of the CDR3 end, and the missing part is taken from the germline J gene. The chain links TRBV30 to TRBJ1-1; tentatively, D is TRBD1 (6 bases). Per germline, CDR1 GTSNPN and CDR2 SVGIG (reference sequence). V lost 2 bases, J lost 4 bases, and 14 bases lay in between. The CDR3 is 14 residues long. The chain's CDR3 is CAWSPRLQGTEAFF. The DNA read from the CDR3 is TGTGCCTGGAGTCCCCGGCTACAGGGCACTGAA.

CDR3 sequence: CASSYSISGTLYNEQFF. Partial CDR3 DNA: TGTGCCAGCAGTTACTCGATTAGCGGGACCCTCTACAATGAG. The chain carries TRBV6-2 or TRBV6-3 and TRBJ2-1; TRBD2 agrees at 8 bases. The read ends 3 residues shy of where the CDR3 ends; the end is completed using the germline J gene. The junction had 7 bases not matched to a gene; V was cut back by 0 bases and J by 3 bases. CDR1 and CDR2 from the germline V gene are MNHEY and SVGEGT. The CDR3 has 17 amino acids.

In its sample, this clone ranks as medium-sized. The read terminates 3 residues ahead of where the CDR3 ends, so the germline J gene completes it. This chain connects TRBV12-5 to TRBJ2-2, with 8 bases aligning to TRBD1. The CDR3 sequence is 15 residues long. Looked up from germline, CDR1 is LGHNT and CDR2 is FRNRAP. Trimming removed 6 bases from V and 5 bases from J; junction bases left unmatched: 8. This CDR3 is CASGLTGVGTGELFF. The CDR3 DNA, read in part, is TGTGCTAGTGGCCTGACAGGGGTGGGTACCGGGGAG.

The table lists this clone with many counts. The read gets to within 3 residues of the CDR3 end, and the germline J gene fills in the rest. The chain uses TRBV4-1 and TRBJ2-7; D ambiguous. The length of the CDR3 is 14 residues. Deletions cut 0 bases from V and 5 bases from J, with 11 bases between. Per the germline V gene, CDR1 is MGHRA and CDR2 is YSYEKL. The chain's CDR3 is CASSQEKSRDEQYF. The sequenced CDR3 bases are TGCGCCAGCAGCCAAGAGAAATCCCGGGACGAG.

This clone occurred many times. The read falls 3 residues short of the CDR3 end, and the missing part is taken from the germline J gene. This sequence joins TRBV20-1 and TRBJ2-2, with 12 bases matching TRBD2. Looked up from germline, CDR1 is DFQATT and CDR2 is SNEGSKA (reference sequence). This CDR3 comprises 17 residues. V gave up 0 bases and J gave up 3 bases; unmatched junction bases: 5. CDR3 bases read: TGCAGTGCTAGAGATCTAGCGGGAGGGCTCGACACCGGGGAG. The encoded protein is CSARDLAGGLDTGE. The complete CDR3 protein is CSARDLAGGLDTGELFF.

This clone was seen at least ten times. The read halts 3 residues ahead of the CDR3 end, with the missing end drawn from the germline J gene. The gene calls are TRBV28 and TRBJ2-5; no reliable D call. The CDR3 covers 14 residues. Germline CDR1 reads MDHEN; CDR2 reads SYDVKM. V dropped 6 bases and J dropped 7 bases, with 18 bases sitting between them. The sequenced CDR3 bases are TGTGCCAGCAGGCTCATGACACGGATCGGGACC. Its translation: CASRLMTRIGT. The CDR3 in its entirety is CASRLMTRIGTQYF.